The present T cell receptor (beta chain) was sequenced within a study of beta chain features in type 1 diabetes. Findings of the study overall: Insertion counts at VDJ junctions were lower in type 1 diabetes patients, who also showed more deletions there. It was possible that PCR favored shorter templates, equally so in patients and controls.

In germline, CDR1 is SQVTM, CDR2 ANQGSEA. The CDR3 contains 12 residues. Trimming took off 3 bases at V and 7 bases at J, with 10 bases between the two ends. The study reverse transcribed the entire isolated RNA, so it sequenced expressed TCRB transcripts. Method: immunoSEQ multiplex PCR; TCRdb's copy keeps in-frame clones and lacks some. Counted here are around 300,000 clones, 9.5% to 11% occurring once; the ten biggest clones make up 0.015% to 0.02%. Points on this clone: No antigen is known for it.

Naive, central memory, regulatory and stem cell-like memory cells within the CD4+ compartment were sorted using CD45RO/CCR7/CD25/CD127/CD95/CD27. V usage is TRBV29-1 and J usage is TRBJ1-3, with no clear D. Input material: naive CD4+ T cells from blood. The TCR was taken from a woman aged 25-40 years in good health. The chain's CDR3 is CSVERAGNTIYF. Here the CDR3 DNA reads TGCAGCGTTGAGAGGGCCGGGAACACCATATATTTT.